This T cell receptor (beta chain) was identified during a study of control samples from healthy donors and cancer patients (dated by TCRdb to between 2020 and 2021). Remarks on this clone: This clone's antigen is unknown. No per-base quality is available; no much larger clone lies one base away.

Libraries were constructed by the immunoSEQ multiplex PCR assay. Here the immuneACCESS table is served through TCRdb, limited to in-frame sequences with V and J called. Missing clones are a known gap in these copies; in checked studies unresolved V genes cover under half, and the rest lacks a known reason. This sample is represented by around 150,000 clones; roughly 94% of them were singletons. The top ten hold around 9.3% of the sample. The CDR3 holds 17 amino acids from the cysteine to the phenylalanine. Just CDR3 DNA is preserved here, 51 bases in frame from base 1. V lost 3 bases and J lost 2 bases; the stretch between them is 17 bases long. The germline V gene supplies CDR1 LGHNT and CDR2 FRNRAP.

This TCR was recovered from a woman aged 35 to 49 in good health. In this chain, TRBV12-5 is recombined with TRBJ1-5, and possibly TRBD1, on 6 matching bases. The sample consisted of blood. The DNA sequence is given as TGTGCTAGTGGTTTAGCGACAGCGGGGGGCCGCAATCAGCCCCAGCATTTT. Its amino acids are CASGLATAGGRNQPQHF.